A selection of T cell receptor beta chains follows, all from one sample in a study of PD-1 blockade in mismatch repair-deficient tumors. The method was immunoSEQ multiplex PCR; TCRdb's version includes in-frame clones alone and lacks a portion of them. This table holds some 45,000 clones, 77% found once. This material consisted of PBMCs, taken before pembrolizumab treatment. These TCRs come from an adult with mismatch repair-deficient cancer. Each CDR3 is given with its conserved first and last residue. A D gene is named only where the DNA matches it firmly. Clone size is stated in some rows and not others, as once, few, many or a class when expanded.

>NA|TRBV27|NA|TRBJ1-2
TGTGCCAGCAGTTTTGATTTTGGGGCGACAGTTTATGGCTACACCTTC
CASSFDFGATVYGYTF
>TRBD1|TRBV30|NA|TRBJ1-5
TGTGCCTGGGGGACAGGCACGGATCAGCCCCAGCATTTT
CAWGTGTDQPQHF
>NA|TRBV5-1|once|TRBJ1-4
TGCGCCAGCAGCTTTCAAGGGGGTGAGGAAAAACTGTTTTTT
CASSFQGGEEKLFF
>TRBD2|TRBV19|once|TRBJ2-7
TGTGCCAGTAGCACTAGCGGGAGGGTAGGCTCCTACGAGCAGTACTTC
CASSTSGRVGSYEQYF
>TRBD2|TRBV5-4|NA|TRBJ2-1
TGTGCCAGCAGCTCGGACTGGGCGGGGGACAATGAGCAGTTCTTC
CASSSDWAGDNEQFF
>TRBD1|TRBV28|NA|TRBJ1-1
TGTGCCAGCAGTACGCGGGACAGGAAGGCCACTGAAGCTTTCTTT
CASSTRDRKATEAFF
>NA|TRBV29-1|NA|TRBJ2-3
TGCAGCGTCGGCCTAAACAGGGACACAGATACGCAGTATTTT
CSVGLNRDTDTQYF
>NA|TRBV27|NA|TRBJ2-7
TGTGCCAGCTGGCCCGGGGGAAAGAGGGTCTACGAGCAGTACTTC
CASWPGGKRVYEQYF
>NA|TRBV25-1|NA|TRBJ1-5
TGTGCCAGCAGTGATGGGACCTCATTTCAGCCCCAGCATTTT
CASSDGTSFQPQHF
>NA|TRBV2|NA|TRBJ2-7
TGTGCCAGCACCCCAAGGTACGAGCAGTACTTC
CASTPRYEQYF
>NA|TRBV11-3|NA|TRBJ1-2
TGTGCCAGCAGCTTAAGTACAACGAATAACTATGGCTACACCTTC
CASSLSTTNNYGYTF
>NA|TRBV7-8|NA|TRBJ1-3
TGTGCCAGCAGCTCGGACGGCCGCTCTGGAAACACCATATATTTT
CASSSDGRSGNTIYF
>NA|TRBV28|NA|TRBJ2-1
TGTGCCAGCAGCCCTAACTCAGTTCTTGAGCAGTTCTTC
CASSPNSVLEQFF
>TRBD2|TRBV11-3|NA|TRBJ2-3
TGTGCCAGCAGCTTAGAAGGTAGCGGGTGGAACACAGATACGCAGTATTTT
CASSLEGSGWNTDTQYF
>TRBD1|TRBV30|NA|TRBJ2-5
TGTGCCTGGAGGGGACGCCGGACAGGGCAAGAGACCCAGTACTTC
CAWRGRRTGQETQYF
>NA|TRBV18|NA|TRBJ1-2
TGTGCCAGCTCACGCGGGGAGCGGTACGGCTACACCTTC
CASSRGERYGYTF
>NA|TRBV29-1|NA|TRBJ1-1
TGCAGCGCATACAGGGATTTGAACACTGAAGCTTTCTTT
CSAYRDLNTEAFF